The 27 T cell receptor beta chains below come from one sample, sequenced in a study of blood T cell repertoires in COVID-19. Generated by immunoSEQ multiplex PCR, the TCRdb table keeps only in-frame clones and is missing some. The sample holds a few hundred thousand clones, approximately 83% seen once. The specimen sequenced was PBMCs or T cells enriched from blood (not recorded which). These receptors originate from a woman aged 40 to 50 with acute COVID-19.

The CDR3 spells CASSEYDRGYTF. The CDR3, as DNA: TGTGCCAGCAGTGAATACGACAGGGGCTACACCTTC. The rearrangement uses TRBV25-1 and TRBJ1-2; the D gene is possibly TRBD1 (6 bases). The CDR3 spans 12 residues. Per germline, CDR1 MGHDK and CDR2 SYGVNS. Trimming removed 0 bases at V and 8 bases at J, with 7 bases between.

The CDR3 sequence: CASSLVRGNSPLHF. In DNA, the CDR3 is TGTGCCAGCAGTTTAGTCAGGGGAAATTCACCCCTCCACTTT. The chain has TRBV28 and TRBJ1-6, with D possibly TRBD1 on 6 matching bases. Trimming left V 2 bases short and J 7 bases short, with 9 bases between. This CDR3 contains 14 residues. The germline CDR1 and CDR2 sequences are MDHEN and SYDVKM.

The rearrangement links TRBV2 to TRBJ2-6; 7 bases agree with TRBD1. Looked up from germline, CDR1 is SNHLY and CDR2 is FYNNEI. The CDR3 sequence is 15 residues long. V lost 6 bases and J lost 2; bases outside the gene matches: 4. CDR3 protein: CASSADRAGANVLTF. CDR3 DNA sequence: TGTGCCAGCAGCGCCGACAGGGCTGGGGCCAACGTCCTGACTTTC. Full variable domain (remainder filled in from reference TRBV2 and TRBJ2-6): EPEVTQTPSHQVTQMGQEVILRCVPISNHLYFYWYRQILGQKVEFLVSFYNNEISEKSEIFDDQFSVERPDGSNFTLKIRSTKLEDSAMYFCASSADRAGANVLTFGAGSRLTVL.

The J gene is TRBJ2-5, the V gene TRBV10-3, with 13 bases lining up with TRBD2. The CDR3 is 17 residues long. Trimming at V came to 5 bases and at J to 2 bases, leaving 8 bases not matched to a gene. Germline CDR1 and CDR2: ENHRY and SYGVKD. The CDR3 region is CAISPGLAGTVQETQYF. The CDR3 DNA sequence: TGTGCCATCAGTCCGGGACTAGCGGGGACAGTTCAAGAGACCCAGTACTTC.

This chain joins TRBV19 and TRBJ1-1, with 7 bases lining up with TRBD1. The CDR3 extends over 15 amino acids. Germline loops: CDR1 LNHDA, CDR2 SQIVND (reference sequence). Germline trimming cut 8 bases from V and 2 bases from J; bases unmatched to any gene: 11. This CDR3 is CASSSGTVLNTEAFF. The DNA of the CDR3 is TGTGCCAGTTCTTCTGGGACAGTCTTAAACACTGAAGCTTTCTTT.

This chain connects TRBV6-4 to TRBJ1-2, with a weak D call TRBD1 (6 bases). This CDR3 contains 13 residues. In germline, CDR1 is MRHNA, CDR2 SNTAGT. Trimming removed 4 bases from V and 7 bases from J, with 13 bases in between. The CDR3 loop reads CASSGPGGFGYTF. In nucleotides, the CDR3 is TGTGCCAGCAGTGGTCCTGGGGGCTTTGGCTACACCTTC.

The chain recombines TRBV5-1 with TRBJ2-1, with TRBD2 matching over 14 bases. Germline CDR1 and CDR2: SGHRS and YFSETQ. V trimming: 4 bases; J trimming: 8 bases; junction bases outside the gene matches: 5. This CDR3 contains 15 residues. The CDR3 spells CASSLGTSGSYEQFF. The CDR3 DNA sequence: TGCGCCAGCAGCCTCGGGACTAGCGGGAGCTATGAGCAGTTCTTC.

In its sample, this clone was seen once. V usage is TRBV24-1 and J usage is TRBJ2-3; D is ambiguous. Germline V lookup: CDR1 KGHDR, CDR2 SFDVKD. Trimming cost V 6 bases and J 4 bases, with 10 bases left between them. This CDR3 comprises 13 residues. The CDR3 spells CATSPGWADTQYF. For the CDR3, the DNA is TGTGCCACCAGTCCAGGTTGGGCAGATACGCAGTATTTT.

The V gene is TRBV9, the J gene TRBJ1-2; D is uncertain. This CDR3 contains 11 residues. With 1 base removed from V and 7 bases from J, the gap between germline ends came to 5 bases. The V gene's germline CDR1 is SGDLS and CDR2 YYNGEE. The CDR3 DNA is TGTGCCAGCAGCGTACCTTCTGGCTACACCTTC. Protein product: CASSVPSGYTF.

The chain uses TRBV27 and TRBJ1-5; 9 nucleotides match TRBD1. Germline V gives CDR1 MNHEY, CDR2 SMNVEV (reference sequence). The CDR3 has 16 amino acids. The J segment lost 5 bases and the V segment lost 4 bases, leaving 9 bases of the junction unmatched. CDR3 DNA: TGTGCCAGCAGTTCCCGGACAGGGGCTTTGCATCAGCCCCAGCATTTT. This gives the protein CASSSRTGALHQPQHF.

The V and J genes are TRBV5-6 and TRBJ2-7, with TRBD1 identical over 12 bases. This CDR3 is 14 amino acids long. Germline CDR1 and CDR2: SGHDT and YYEEEE. V dropped 4 bases and J dropped 6; count of bases not matched to a gene: 5. The CDR3 bases are TGTGCCAGCAGCACCGGGACAGGGGGCCGCGAGCAGTACTTC. This translates into CASSTGTGGREQYF.

V and J are TRBV27 and TRBJ2-1, with 9 bases lining up with TRBD1. The germline V gene has CDR1 MNHEY and CDR2 SMNVEV (reference sequence). J gave up 6 bases and V 2 bases, and 14 bases lay outside the gene matches. The CDR3 has 18 amino acids. The CDR3 is CASSLVIGGQGRSNEQFF. As DNA, the CDR3 is TGTGCCAGCAGTTTAGTAATAGGGGGACAGGGACGGAGCAATGAGCAGTTCTTC.

The chain joins TRBV4-1 to TRBJ2-3, with D possibly TRBD2 on 6 matching bases. The CDR3 has 16 amino acids. Trimming shortened V by 6 bases and J by 2 bases, and 18 bases separated the two germline ends. Germline CDR1 and CDR2: MGHRA and YSYEKL. The CDR3 loop reads CASSGVGLSPTDTQYF. The CDR3, as DNA: TGCGCCAGCAGTGGAGTGGGACTTTCACCCACAGATACGCAGTATTTT.

In nucleotides, the CDR3 is TGTGCCAGCAGCTTACTCTTGGACACTCCCAATGAGCAGTTCTTC. Translating it yields CASSLLLDTPNEQFF. V and J are TRBV11-2 and TRBJ2-1, with D perhaps matching TRBD1 (5 bases). The CDR3 runs to 15 residues. The germline CDR1 and CDR2 sequences are SGHAT and FQNNGV. Trimming took off 2 bases at V and 6 bases at J, with 14 bases between the two ends.

The J gene is TRBJ2-7, the V gene TRBV11-2; 9 bases match TRBD1. Germline V gene data show CDR1 as SGHAT and CDR2 as FQNNGV. There are 14 residues in the CDR3. The V segment lost 3 bases and the J segment 3 bases; nucleotides outside the gene matches: 3. CDR3 amino acids: CASSFGTGNYEQYF. Written as DNA, the CDR3 is TGTGCCAGCAGCTTCGGGACAGGGAACTACGAGCAGTACTTC.

The chain has TRBV30 and TRBJ2-1; no clear D gene. Germline CDR1 reads GTSNPN; CDR2 reads SVGIG (reference sequence). Trimming cost V 5 bases and J 8 bases, with 10 bases left between them. The CDR3 is made up of 11 amino acids. This chain's CDR3 is CAWSTVHEQFF. The CDR3 DNA reads as TGTGCCTGGTCTACTGTTCATGAGCAGTTCTTC.

The J gene is TRBJ2-3, the V gene TRBV7-3, with TRBD2 identical over 10 bases. J was trimmed by 3 bases and V by 5 bases; bases with no gene match: 5. CDR3 size: 15 residues. Germline V gene sequence: CDR1 SGHTA, CDR2 FQGTGA. The CDR3 reads CASSHSGRRTDTQYF. For the CDR3, the DNA is TGTGCCAGCAGCCATAGCGGGAGGAGGACAGATACGCAGTATTTT. Together with reference TRBV7-3 and TRBJ2-3, the CDR3 gives the full variable domain: GAGVSQTPSNKVTEKGKYVELRCDPISGHTALYWYRQSLGQGPEFLIYFQGTGAADDSGLPNDRFFAVRPEGSVSTLKIQRTERGDSAVYLCASSHSGRRTDTQYFGPGTRLTVL.

CDR3 region: CASSSSGSKDTQYF. For the CDR3, the DNA is TGTGCCAGCAGCTCTAGCGGGAGTAAAGATACGCAGTATTTT. The chain has TRBV11-3 and TRBJ2-3, with 10 bases aligning to TRBD2. Per the germline V gene, CDR1 is SGHNT and CDR2 is YENEEA. CDR3 length: 14 residues. V dropped 4 bases and J dropped 5; count of bases not matched to a gene: 3.

The V gene is TRBV14, the J gene TRBJ1-1; D is undetermined. V lost 3 bases, J lost 0 bases, and 5 bases lay in between. The CDR3 extends over 13 amino acids. CDR1 is SGHDN, CDR2 FVKESK, per germline. CDR3 sequence: CASSHGLNTEAFF. The CDR3 DNA is TGTGCCAGCAGCCATGGGCTGAACACTGAAGCTTTCTTT.

The chain links TRBV28 to TRBJ2-7; 10 bases are a match to TRBD2. The V and J ends lost 10 bases and 4 bases, in that order; junction bases with no gene match: 7. Germline CDR1 reads MDHEN; CDR2 reads SYDVKM. The CDR3 sequence is 13 residues long. The CDR3 nucleotides are TGTGCCACCCTGCAGACTAGCGGGTACGAGCAGTACTTC. Translated, it gives CATLQTSGYEQYF.

The CDR3: CASTSPGQVLAGPQHF. Written as DNA, the CDR3 is TGTGCCAGCACTTCTCCCGGACAGGTCCTAGCGGGGCCCCAGCATTTT. The V and J genes are TRBV28 and TRBJ1-5, with 7 bases aligning to TRBD1. The trim removed 7 bases at V and 9 bases at J, leaving 18 bases unmatched. Germline lookup yields CDR1 MDHEN and CDR2 SYDVKM. The CDR3 sequence is 16 residues long.

This clone was detected ten times or more. The gene calls are TRBV27 and TRBJ2-5; 7 nucleotides match TRBD1. In germline, CDR1 is MNHEY, CDR2 SMNVEV (reference sequence). Trimming took 5 bases from V and 0 from J; bases not matched to a gene: 6. The CDR3 sequence is 15 residues long. The DNA of the CDR3 is TGTGCCAGCAGTCTCCCGGGACAGCACCAAGAGACCCAGTACTTC. Translating gives CASSLPGQHQETQYF.

The V call is TRBV2, the J call TRBJ1-3; possibly TRBD1 for D (6 bases). CDR1 SNHLY and CDR2 FYNNEI come from the germline V gene. The V gene lost 3 bases and the J gene lost 3 bases, with 15 bases spanning the gap. This CDR3 is built from 16 residues. The CDR3 loop reads CASSETGRGYGNTIYF. As DNA, the CDR3 is TGTGCCAGCAGTGAGACCGGCAGGGGATATGGAAACACCATATATTTT.

In regard to this clone: The identical CDR3 is also encoded by other nucleotide sequences in the sample. The V call is TRBV28, the J call TRBJ1-3; no definite D call. This CDR3 region has 12 residues. V was cut by 3 bases and J by 3 bases, with 3 bases left in between. Germline CDR1 reads MDHEN; CDR2 reads SYDVKM. The CDR3 DNA reads TGTGCCAGCAGTTTTCGTGGAAACACCATATATTTT. Its translation is CASSFRGNTIYF.

The chain carries TRBV5-1 and TRBJ2-1, with TRBD2 matching 15 bases. The V gene end was trimmed by 3 bases and the J gene end by 10 bases; junction bases not matched to a gene: 8. The length of the CDR3 is 16 residues. Per germline, CDR1 SGHRS and CDR2 YFSETQ. The CDR3 nucleotides are TGCGCCAGCAGCTCCGGGACTAGCGGGAGGATCGGCGAGCAGTTCTTC. Protein product: CASSSGTSGRIGEQFF.

This sequence joins TRBV30 and TRBJ2-7; TRBD1 matches at 9 bases. V lost 5 bases and J lost 2; bases outside the gene matches: 7. Germline-derived CDR1 and CDR2 are GTSNPN and SVGIG (reference sequence). This CDR3 is built from 14 residues. In DNA, the CDR3 is TGTGCCTGGCTCGACAGGGGGGCGCCCTACGAGCAGTACTTC. It codes for CAWLDRGAPYEQYF.

The V call is TRBV11-3, the J call TRBJ2-3; 8 bases align to TRBD1. The germline gives CDR1 SGHNT, CDR2 YENEEA. Trimming at V came to 6 bases and at J to 1 base, leaving 6 bases not matched to a gene. This CDR3 contains 15 residues. The CDR3 loop is CASRWTGLGTDTQYF. The CDR3 nucleotides are TGTGCCAGCAGATGGACAGGGTTGGGCACAGATACGCAGTATTTT. The full variable domain, with the rest looked up from reference TRBV11-3 and TRBJ2-3, is EAGVVQSPRYKIIEKKQPVAFWCNPISGHNTLYWYLQNLGQGPELLIRYENEEAVDDSQLPKDRFSAERLKGVDSTLKIQPAELGDSAVYLCASRWTGLGTDTQYFGPGTRLTVL.